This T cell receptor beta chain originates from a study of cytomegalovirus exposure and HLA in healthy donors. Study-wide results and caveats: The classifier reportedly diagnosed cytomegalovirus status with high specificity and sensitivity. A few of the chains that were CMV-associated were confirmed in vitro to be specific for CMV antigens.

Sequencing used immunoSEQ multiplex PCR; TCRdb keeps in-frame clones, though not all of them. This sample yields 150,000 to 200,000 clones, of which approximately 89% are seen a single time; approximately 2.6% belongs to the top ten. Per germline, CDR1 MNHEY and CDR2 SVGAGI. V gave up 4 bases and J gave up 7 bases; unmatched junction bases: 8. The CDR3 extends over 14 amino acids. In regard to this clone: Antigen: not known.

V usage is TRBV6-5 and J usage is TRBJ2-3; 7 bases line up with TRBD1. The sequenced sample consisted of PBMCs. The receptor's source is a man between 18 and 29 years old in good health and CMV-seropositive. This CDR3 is CASSFDRDSHTQYF. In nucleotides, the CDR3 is TGTGCCAGCAGTTTCGACAGGGATAGCCATACGCAGTATTTT.